Presented here are 5 T cell receptor beta chains from one specimen sequenced in a study of blood T cell repertoires in COVID-19. Repertoires were generated with immunoSEQ multiplex PCR, while TCRdb's copy carries only in-frame clones and drops some. The sample lists some 250,000 clones; around 84% were seen once. Sequences were obtained from PBMCs or T cells enriched from blood (not recorded which). These receptors were collected from a man aged 18 to 30 who had recovered from COVID-19.

The chain carries TRBV27 and TRBJ2-1; maybe TRBD2 (5 bases). This CDR3 is built from 14 residues. Germline CDR1 and CDR2: MNHEY and SMNVEV (reference sequence). Trimming pared 8 bases from V and 6 bases from J, leaving 17 bases between. The CDR3 protein is CASAVGGPLNEQFF. For the CDR3, the DNA is TGTGCCAGCGCAGTGGGCGGGCCCCTCAATGAGCAGTTCTTC.

This clone was seen just once. The rearrangement joins TRBV13 to TRBJ2-1; possibly TRBD1 for D (6 bases). The CDR3 has 16 amino acids. The V and J ends lost 0 bases and 6 bases respectively, with 15 bases between them. CDR1 and CDR2 from the germline V gene are PRHDT and FYEKMQ (reference sequence). Written as DNA, the CDR3 is TGTGCCAGCAGCTTAGGCCCCCCAACAGGGTCCAATGAGCAGTTCTTC. Encoded protein: CASSLGPPTGSNEQFF.

The chain is built from TRBV13 and TRBJ2-7; 9 bases agree with TRBD2. V shed 3 bases and J 3 bases; nucleotides not matched to a gene: 6. Germline V CDR1 and CDR2: PRHDT, FYEKMQ (reference sequence). The CDR3 contains 15 residues. CDR3 amino acids: CASSFYHSGGYEQYF. DNA for the CDR3: TGTGCCAGCAGCTTTTACCATAGCGGGGGCTACGAGCAGTACTTC.

The chain carries TRBV3-1 (or the pseudogene TRBV3-2) and TRBJ1-2; TRBD1 aligns across 7 bases. The trim removed 3 bases at V and 4 bases at J, leaving 11 bases unmatched. This CDR3 has 16 residues. Germline-derived CDR1 and CDR2 are LGHDT and YNNKEL (reference sequence). CDR3 loop: CASSHSGTVRGYGYTF. CDR3 coding DNA: TGTGCCAGCAGCCATTCGGGGACAGTTCGTGGCTATGGCTACACCTTC.

This chain joins TRBV7-2 and TRBJ1-6; D is unclear. The V and J ends lost 5 bases and 7 bases respectively, with 6 bases between them. The CDR3 is 12 amino acids. Germline CDR1 SGHTA, CDR2 FQGNSA. This chain's CDR3 is CASSLMNSPLHF. Here the CDR3 DNA reads TGTGCCAGCAGCCTAATGAATTCACCCCTCCACTTT.